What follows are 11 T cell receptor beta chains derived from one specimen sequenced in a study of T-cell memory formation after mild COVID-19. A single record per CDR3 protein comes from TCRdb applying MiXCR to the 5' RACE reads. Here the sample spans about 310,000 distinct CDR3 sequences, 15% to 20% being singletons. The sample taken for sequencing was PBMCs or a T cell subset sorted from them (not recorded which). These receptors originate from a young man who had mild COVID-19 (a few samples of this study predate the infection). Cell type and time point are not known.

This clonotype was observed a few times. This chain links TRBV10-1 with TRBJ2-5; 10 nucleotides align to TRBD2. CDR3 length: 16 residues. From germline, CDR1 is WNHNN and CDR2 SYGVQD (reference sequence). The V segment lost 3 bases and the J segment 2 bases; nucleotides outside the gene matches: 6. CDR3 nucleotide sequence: TGCGCCAGCAGTGAAGCGGGGGGGCCCGGGCAAGAGACCCAGTACTTC. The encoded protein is CASSEAGGPGQETQYF.

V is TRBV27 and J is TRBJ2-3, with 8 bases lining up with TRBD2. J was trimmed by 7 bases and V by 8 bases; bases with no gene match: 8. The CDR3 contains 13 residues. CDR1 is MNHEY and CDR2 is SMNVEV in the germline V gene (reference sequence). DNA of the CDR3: TGTGCCAGCTCGAGGCGGGGGGAGTATACGCAGTATTTT. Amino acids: CASSRRGEYTQYF.

The CDR3 DNA sequence: TGCGCCAGCAGCCAAGACCGGCCTAGCGGGGCCTACGAGCAGTACTTC. As protein: CASSQDRPSGAYEQYF. The genes are TRBV4-3 and TRBJ2-7; 9 bases align to TRBD2. The CDR3 runs to 16 residues. V lost 0 bases to trimming and J lost 2 bases; unmatched junction nucleotides: 5. Germline loops: CDR1 LGHNA, CDR2 YSLEER.

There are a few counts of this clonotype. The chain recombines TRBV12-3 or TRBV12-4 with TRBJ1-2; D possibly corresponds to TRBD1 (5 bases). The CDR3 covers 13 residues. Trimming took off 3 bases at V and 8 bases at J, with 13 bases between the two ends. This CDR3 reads CASSLRGETGYTF. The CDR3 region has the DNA TGTGCCAGCAGTTTGAGGGGTGAAACAGGCTACACCTTC.

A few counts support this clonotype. The CDR3 is CASSYSAQGYEQYF. The CDR3 region has the DNA TGTGCCAGCAGTTACTCGGCACAGGGCTACGAGCAGTACTTC. The chain carries TRBV6-5 and TRBJ2-7; tentatively, D is TRBD1 (6 bases). Germline V gene sequence: CDR1 MNHEY, CDR2 SVGAGI. CDR3 length: 14 residues. V lost 0 bases to trimming and J lost 3 bases, with 9 bases between them.

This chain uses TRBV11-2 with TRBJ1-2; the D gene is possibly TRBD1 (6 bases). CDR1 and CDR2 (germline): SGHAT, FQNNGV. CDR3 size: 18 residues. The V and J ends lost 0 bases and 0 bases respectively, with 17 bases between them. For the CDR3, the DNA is TGTGCCAGCAGCTTAGATTCATTTGGACAGAAGCCTAACTATGGCTACACCTTC. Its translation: CASSLDSFGQKPNYGYTF.

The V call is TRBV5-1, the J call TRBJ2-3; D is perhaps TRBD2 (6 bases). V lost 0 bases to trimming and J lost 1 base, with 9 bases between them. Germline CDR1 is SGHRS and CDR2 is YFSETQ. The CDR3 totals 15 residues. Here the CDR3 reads CASSLGSSGTDTQYF. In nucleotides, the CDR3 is TGCGCCAGCAGCTTGGGGTCTAGCGGCACAGATACGCAGTATTTT.

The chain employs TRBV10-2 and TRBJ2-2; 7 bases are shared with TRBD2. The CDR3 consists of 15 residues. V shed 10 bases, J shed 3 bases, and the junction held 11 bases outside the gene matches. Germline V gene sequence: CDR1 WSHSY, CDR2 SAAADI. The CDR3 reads CAIDISGRDTGELFF. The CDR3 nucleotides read TGCGCCATCGATATTAGCGGGCGGGACACCGGGGAGCTGTTTTTT.

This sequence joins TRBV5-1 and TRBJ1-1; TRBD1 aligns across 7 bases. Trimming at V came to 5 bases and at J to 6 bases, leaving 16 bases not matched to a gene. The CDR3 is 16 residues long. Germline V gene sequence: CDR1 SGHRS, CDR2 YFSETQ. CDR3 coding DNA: TGCGCCAGCAGATACCAGGGGGTTCCCTCCTTATCTGAAGCTTTCTTT. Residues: CASRYQGVPSLSEAFF. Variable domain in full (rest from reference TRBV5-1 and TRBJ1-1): KAGVTQTPRYLIKTRGQQVTLSCSPISGHRSVSWYQQTPGQGLQFLFEYFSETQRNKGNFPGRFSGRQFSNSRSEMNVSTLELGDSALYLCASRYQGVPSLSEAFFGQGTRLTVV.

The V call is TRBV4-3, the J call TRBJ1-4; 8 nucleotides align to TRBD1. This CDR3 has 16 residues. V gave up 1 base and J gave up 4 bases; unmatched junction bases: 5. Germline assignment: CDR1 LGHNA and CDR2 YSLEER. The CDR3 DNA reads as TGCGCCAGCAGCCAAGCCCGACAGGGGTTTAATGAAAAACTGTTTTTT. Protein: CASSQARQGFNEKLFF.

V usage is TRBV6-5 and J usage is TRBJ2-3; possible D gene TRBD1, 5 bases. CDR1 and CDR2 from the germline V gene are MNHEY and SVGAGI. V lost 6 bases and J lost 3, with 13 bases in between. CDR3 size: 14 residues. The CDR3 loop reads CASREQERTDTQYF. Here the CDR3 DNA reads TGTGCCAGCAGGGAACAGGAGAGGACAGATACGCAGTATTTT.